This T cell receptor (beta chain) derives from a study of T cell repertoires in cytomegalovirus infection. As for the study in general: Recently identified HLA-C-restricted CMV epitopes were among the peptides used. Public signatures in TCR beta pointed to CMV infection and matching HLA type.

Findings and caveats of the study: HLA-C-restricted CMV clonotypes gave the most frequent clonotype in two of eight donors.

CDR1 is SGHVS, CDR2 FQNEAQ, per germline. The junction had 7 bases not matched to a gene; V was cut back by 4 bases and J by 3 bases. This CDR3 is 15 amino acids long. Remarks on this clonotype: What it binds is unknown.

TCRdb analysed the reads with MiXCR anew, one entry per CDR3 protein. The sample consists of some 350,000 distinct CDR3 sequences, around 29% of them appearing once. Specimen: cultured PBMCs, collected from culture after CMV antigen stimulation. This sequence was found in a human donor in good health (CMV status not recorded). Some clones in this sample may be carry-over from other donors' samples. The chain carries TRBV7-8 and TRBJ1-2; 8 bases are a match to TRBD1. The CDR3, as DNA: TGTGCCAGCAGCTCCCTTAGACAGGGGCACTATGGCTACACCTTC. Its translation is CASSSLRQGHYGYTF.